The 14 T cell receptor beta chains in this list originate from one sample, sequenced in a study of immune characterization of retroperitoneal liposarcoma (dated by TCRdb to about 2019). Libraries were made using PCR. Sequencing took place on a NextSeq 500. TCRdb reworked the public reads: Q25 trimming with fastp, MiXCR clone assembly, productive beta chains retained. Rows with a matching CDR3 protein are joined into one entry that keeps the most common DNA and genes. A total of some 10,000 distinct CDR3 sequences appear in this sample, around a quarter of them only once. The ten most abundant clones make up around 8.8% of the sample. Sequenced input: tumor tissue. The receptors stem from a male donor with retroperitoneal liposarcoma.

This clonotype was seen just once. At one boundary the junction diverges from the germline segment, which might be a read error. V usage is TRBV4-1 and J usage is TRBJ1-1; weak D call: TRBD1 (5 bases). Germline CDR1 MGHRA, CDR2 YSYEKL. The CDR3 contains 15 residues. The CDR3 DNA is TGTGCCAGCAGCCAAGGAGGGGTCTTGAACACTGAAGCTTTCTTT. It codes for CASSQGGVLNTEAFF.

J is TRBJ2-4 and V is TRBV6-5; D perhaps matches TRBD2 (5 bases). Trimming removed 0 bases from V and 13 bases from J, with 16 bases in between. The CDR3 is 14 residues long. Per the germline V gene, CDR1 is MNHEY and CDR2 is SVGAGI. The CDR3 DNA follows: TGTGCCAGCAGTTACTCGCGGAGGTCCCATGAGCAGTACTTC. Protein: CASSYSRRSHEQYF.

In its sample, this clonotype ranks as medium-sized (0.01 to 0.1%). The rearrangement links TRBV6-1 to TRBJ2-2, with TRBD1 identical over 7 bases. The V gene's germline CDR1 is MNHNS and CDR2 SASEGT. Trimming at V came to 2 bases and at J to 0 bases, leaving 9 bases not matched to a gene. This CDR3 has 18 amino acids. This chain's CDR3 is CASSELHRGPANTGELFF. The CDR3 DNA follows: TGTGCCAGCAGTGAACTCCACAGGGGACCCGCGAACACCGGGGAGCTGTTTTTT.

This clonotype appeared many times. CDR3 nucleotides: TGTGCCAGCAGTTACTGGACAGGGGCCTCAACTAATGAAAAACTGTTTTTT. Translating gives CASSYWTGASTNEKLFF. V usage is TRBV12-3 or TRBV12-4 and J usage is TRBJ1-4; TRBD1 agrees at 9 bases. V was pared by 4 bases and J by 0 bases, with 6 bases of the junction left unmatched. The CDR3 has 17 amino acids.

This rearrangement joins TRBV6-1 to TRBJ2-1; D is possibly TRBD2 (5 bases). From germline, CDR1 is MNHNS and CDR2 SASEGT. V lost 2 bases and J lost 8, with 13 bases in between. The CDR3 runs to 14 residues. This CDR3 reads CASSETFVLDEQFF. The DNA of the CDR3 is TGTGCCAGCAGTGAAACATTCGTACTAGATGAGCAGTTCTTC.

This clonotype is deemed medium-sized. The gene calls are TRBV6-5 and TRBJ2-2; tentatively, D is TRBD2 (5 bases). The CDR3 spans 14 residues. Germline CDR1 MNHEY, CDR2 SVGAGI. V lost 1 base to trimming and J lost 5 bases, with 8 bases between them. In DNA form, the CDR3 reads TGTGCCAGCAGTTACTATCGGGGAACCGGGGAGCTGTTTTTT. This codes for CASSYYRGTGELFF.

The V call is TRBV7-2, the J call TRBJ2-1, with 11 bases fitting TRBD2. J lost 10 bases, V lost 4 bases, and 12 bases had no gene match. Germline CDR1 is SGHTA and CDR2 is FQGNSA. This CDR3 region has 16 residues. This chain's CDR3 is CASSSLTSGVTYEQFF. CDR3 DNA sequence: TGTGCCAGCAGCTCGCTGACTAGCGGGGTGACCTACGAGCAGTTCTTC.

The sample holds many counts of this clonotype. A read error may explain this, as a much larger clone is one base away. The gene calls are TRBV12-3 or TRBV12-4 and TRBJ2-1; 7 bases are shared with TRBD2. The CDR3 runs to 11 residues. In DNA form, the CDR3 reads TGTGCCAGCAGTTTCGGGACTACCCCCTACTTC. Residues: CASSFGTTPYF.

This clonotype is categorized as medium-sized. The V gene is TRBV6-1, the J gene TRBJ2-1; possibly TRBD1 for D (6 bases). The last part of the DNA fits TRBJ2-7 better; the J call may be wrong. This CDR3 has 13 amino acids. Germline loops: CDR1 MNHNS, CDR2 SASEGT. Here the CDR3 reads CASSSTGPYEQYF. Written as DNA, the CDR3 is TGTGCCAGCAGTTCGACAGGACCCTACGAGCAGTACTTC.

This clonotype turned up a few times. The chain couples TRBV12-3 or TRBV12-4 to TRBJ2-1; perhaps TRBD1 as D (6 bases). The CDR3 is 13 residues long. Deletions cut 6 bases from V and 5 bases from J, with 11 bases between. The CDR3 bases are TGTGCCAGCAGGCCGAGGACAGACAATGAGCAGTTCTTC. Residues: CASRPRTDNEQFF.

V is TRBV27 and J is TRBJ2-3, with D hard to call. Deletions cut 2 bases from V and 5 bases from J, with 8 bases between. CDR1 and CDR2 (germline): MNHEY, SMNVEV (reference sequence). The CDR3 sequence is 13 residues long. This chain's CDR3 is CASSLARRDTQYF. DNA for the CDR3: TGTGCCAGCAGTTTAGCTAGGAGAGATACGCAGTATTTT.

The sample holds many counts of this clonotype. The chain joins TRBV7-2 to TRBJ2-1; 13 bases match TRBD2. From germline, CDR1 is SGHTA and CDR2 FQGNSA. This CDR3 comprises 18 residues. Trimming cost V 7 bases and J 13 bases; bases outside gene matches: 22. CDR3 sequence: CASMLGTSGIAGGETQFF. The CDR3 DNA is TGTGCCAGCATGCTCGGGACTAGCGGGATCGCGGGGGGGGAGACCCAGTTCTTC. The complete variable domain, with remaining parts taken from reference TRBV7-2 and TRBJ2-1, reads GAGVSQSPSNKVTEKGKDVELRCDPISGHTALYWYRQSLGQGLEFLIYFQGNSAPDKSGLPSDRFSAERTGGSVSTLTIQRTQQEDSAVYLCASMLGTSGIAGGETQFFGPGTRLTVL.

This clonotype was seen ten or more times. V usage is TRBV10-1 and J usage is TRBJ2-5; TRBD2 aligns across 8 bases. The J call is doubtful: the DNA matches TRBJ2-7 better. The CDR3 runs 13 residues. Germline V gene data show CDR1 as WNHNN and CDR2 as SYGVQD (reference sequence). The CDR3 DNA reads TGCGCCAGCAGTCCGAGCGGGAGCGGCGAGCAGTACTTC. It translates to CASSPSGSGEQYF.

This clonotype was counted at least ten times. This sequence joins TRBV7-2 and TRBJ2-6, with D perhaps matching TRBD1 or TRBD2 (5 bases each). V lost 2 bases and J lost 2, with 7 bases in between. The CDR3 has 15 amino acids. Per the germline V gene, CDR1 is SGHTA and CDR2 is FQGNSA. The DNA of the CDR3 is TGTGCCAGCAGCTTACGGGGCCCTGGGGCCAACGTCCTGACTTTC. Translated, it gives CASSLRGPGANVLTF.